Sequencing of this T cell receptor beta chain was carried out in a study of blood T cell repertoires in COVID-19. For the study at large: From the United States, Italy and Spain came samples of acute and convalescent COVID-19. PBMCs, B-cell-depleted T cells, or T cells were the source of the cDNA or gDNA that made up the material.

In the authors' workflow: Reference gene primer amplification in the assay estimated nucleated cell counts. Here immunoSEQ multiplex PCR was the method, and the copy in TCRdb shows in-frame clones only, minus some. V and J calls and clone size are as listed in that table; D and trimming were resolved from the DNA. The sample yields approximately 350,000 clones, about four fifths seen once. This clone showed up just a few times. CDR1 is SGHVS and CDR2 is FNYEAQ in the germline V gene. V gave up 5 bases and J gave up 4 bases; unmatched junction bases: 11. The length of the CDR3 is 17 residues. This chain joins TRBV7-6 and TRBJ2-5; 12 nucleotides align to TRBD2. Source material: peripheral blood. The TCR comes from a man aged 30 to 45 with active or convalescent COVID-19. CDR3: CASSLYSTSGGGETQYF. CDR3 coding DNA: TGTGCCAGCAGCCTATACTCGACTAGCGGGGGAGGAGAGACCCAGTACTTC.